Listed here are 22 T cell receptor beta chains from one sample, sequenced in a study of cytomegalovirus exposure and HLA in healthy donors. The primer mix had 60 Vbeta and 13 Jbeta primers. Measured with immunoSEQ multiplex PCR; TCRdb has only the in-frame clones, and not every one. Among 100,000 to 120,000 clones listed, approximately 72% were seen once. The specimen was PBMCs. The receptors come from a man aged 25 to 45 in good health and CMV-seronegative.

The chain recombines TRBV10-3 with TRBJ2-5, with 8 bases matching TRBD2. V lost 9 bases, J lost 5 bases, and 8 bases stayed unmatched. Germline V gene data show CDR1 as ENHRY and CDR2 as SYGVKD. The CDR3 covers 13 residues. The CDR3 nucleotides read TGTGCCATAGGACAGCGGGAGTGGGAGACCCAGTACTTC. It translates to CAIGQREWETQYF.

V and J are TRBV7-2 and TRBJ1-2, with D unresolved. V lost 1 base, J lost 6 bases, and 9 bases lay in between. Germline-derived CDR1 and CDR2 are SGHTA and FQGNSA. The CDR3 has 13 residues. CDR3 amino acids: CASSLGGRNGYTF. CDR3 nucleotides: TGTGCCAGCAGCTTAGGCGGGAGGAATGGCTACACCTTC.

The chain is built from TRBV27 and TRBJ1-1; the match to TRBD1 covers 8 bases. The CDR3 is made up of 14 amino acids. Losses at the gene ends were 2 bases for V and 6 bases for J; bases not matched to a gene: 5. CDR1 is MNHEY, CDR2 SMNVEV, per germline (reference sequence). CDR3 nucleotides: TGTGCCAGCAGTTTAAGGGCAGGGGGCTCTGAAGCTTTCTTT. Translating gives CASSLRAGGSEAFF.

This chain joins TRBV7-9 and TRBJ2-1; 7 bases match TRBD2. In germline, CDR1 is SEHNR, CDR2 FQNEAQ (reference sequence). The CDR3 is 15 residues long. J was trimmed by 0 bases and V by 10 bases; bases with no gene match: 9. The CDR3 DNA reads as TGTGCCACCTCGGGAGGCGGGGTCTCCTACAATGAGCAGTTCTTC. Amino acids: CATSGGGVSYNEQFF.

This chain links TRBV6-4 with TRBJ1-2; 8 nucleotides align to TRBD1. The J segment lost 4 bases and the V segment lost 2 bases, leaving 6 bases of the junction unmatched. Germline V gene lookup returns CDR1 MRHNA and CDR2 SNTAGT. The CDR3 has 15 amino acids. The CDR3 here is CASSDRTGTGYGYTF. The CDR3 region has the DNA TGTGCCAGCAGTGACCGGACAGGGACCGGCTATGGCTACACCTTC.

CDR3 amino acids: CASSSGENYGYTF. In nucleotides, the CDR3 is TGTGCCAGCTCATCGGGGGAGAACTATGGCTACACCTTC. V and J are TRBV18 and TRBJ1-2; a possible D gene is TRBD1 (5 bases). The CDR3 is 13 residues long. Germline V gene sequence: CDR1 KGHSH, CDR2 LQKENI. V gave up 5 bases and J gave up 2 bases, with 9 bases separating them.

The chain joins TRBV25-1 to TRBJ1-3; D remains ambiguous. This CDR3 has 12 amino acids. The germline V gene has CDR1 MGHDK and CDR2 SYGVNS. Trimming removed 6 bases from V and 2 bases from J, with 5 bases in between. The CDR3 here is CASRQAGNTIYF. The CDR3 DNA reads as TGTGCCAGCAGGCAGGCTGGAAACACCATATATTTT.

The J gene is TRBJ2-7, the V gene TRBV7-6, with D perhaps TRBD1 (5 bases). The germline CDR1 and CDR2 sequences are SGHVS and FNYEAQ. V lost 1 base, J lost 3 bases, and 10 bases lay in between. The CDR3 covers 14 residues. As DNA, the CDR3 is TGTGCCAGCAGCTTAGAGGACACCAACTACGAGCAGTACTTC. This gives the protein CASSLEDTNYEQYF.

This chain joins TRBV19 and TRBJ1-3; TRBD1 matches 10 bases. Trimming at V came to 7 bases and at J to 4 bases, leaving 7 bases not matched to a gene. This CDR3 contains 15 residues. In germline, CDR1 is LNHDA, CDR2 SQIVND (reference sequence). CDR3 in DNA: TGTGCCAGTACCCCCAGACAGGGGGCGGGAAACACCATATATTTT. Its translation: CASTPRQGAGNTIYF. The full variable domain, rest sourced from reference TRBV19 and TRBJ1-3, is DGGITQSPKYLFRKEGQNVTLSCEQNLNHDAMYWYRQDPGQGLRLIYYSQIVNDFQKGDIAEGYSVSREKKESFPLTVTSAQKNPTAFYLCASTPRQGAGNTIYFGEGSWLTVV.

This sequence joins TRBV7-8 and TRBJ1-3, with D tentatively TRBD1 (6 bases). In germline, CDR1 is SGHVS, CDR2 FQNEAQ. The germline V and J ends were trimmed by 5 bases and 0 bases, with 14 bases remaining between them. This CDR3 is 16 amino acids long. CDR3 sequence (DNA): TGTGCCAGCAGCGTCGGGACACGGAGCTCTGGAAACACCATATATTTT. Protein sequence: CASSVGTRSSGNTIYF.

The V call is TRBV7-9, the J call TRBJ2-3; the match to TRBD2 covers 10 bases. The CDR3 has 16 amino acids. Trimming removed 2 bases from V and 2 bases from J; junction bases left unmatched: 4. Germline loops: CDR1 SEHNR, CDR2 FQNEAQ (reference sequence). CDR3 sequence: CASSLSLAGATDTQYF. The CDR3 DNA sequence: TGTGCCAGCAGCTTAAGTCTAGCGGGGGCCACAGATACGCAGTATTTT.

A note on this clone: One end of the junction is discordant with germline, which a read error may explain. This CDR3 is CASRRQGNYVQYF. As DNA, the CDR3 is TGTGCCAGCAGGAGACAGGGAAACTACGTGCAGTACTTC. V usage is TRBV6-5 and J usage is TRBJ2-7; 7 bases are a match to TRBD1. Germline CDR1 reads MNHEY; CDR2 reads SVGAGI. The CDR3 sequence is 13 residues long.

The chain joins TRBV9 to TRBJ1-2; 7 bases match TRBD1. The CDR3 extends over 14 amino acids. Per germline, CDR1 SGDLS and CDR2 YYNGEE. Germline trimming cut 6 bases from V and 8 bases from J; bases unmatched to any gene: 13. The CDR3 bases are TGTGCCAGCACCCCTACGACAGGGATGGGAGGCTACACCTTC. Amino acids: CASTPTTGMGGYTF. Variable domain in full (rest from reference TRBV9 and TRBJ1-2): DSGVTQTPKHLITATGQRVTLRCSPRSGDLSVYWYQQSLDQGLQFLIQYYNGEERAKGNILERFSAQQFPDLHSELNLSSLELGDSALYFCASTPTTGMGGYTFGSGTRLTVV.

The chain uses TRBV4-3 and TRBJ2-3; 8 nucleotides align to TRBD2. V was pared by 5 bases and J by 6 bases, with 31 bases of the junction left unmatched. Germline V gene lookup returns CDR1 LGHNA and CDR2 YSLEER. CDR3 length: 22 residues. DNA for the CDR3: TGCGCCAGCAGCTCACGGGCCTTTCGCGGACTAGCAGGGCCCCGAGATTGGGATACGCAGTATTTT. Translation: CASSSRAFRGLAGPRDWDTQYF.

The rearrangement joins TRBV6-5 to TRBJ2-5; TRBD2 agrees at 8 bases. The V gene end was trimmed by 7 bases and the J gene end by 1 base; junction bases not matched to a gene: 5. This CDR3 has 14 amino acids. Germline-derived CDR1 and CDR2 are MNHEY and SVGAGI. CDR3 protein: CASIGRGGQETQYF. The CDR3 nucleotides are TGTGCCAGCATAGGCCGGGGGGGCCAAGAGACCCAGTACTTC.

The V call is TRBV5-4, the J call TRBJ2-5, with 8 nucleotides matching TRBD1. J was trimmed by 1 base and V by 4 bases; bases with no gene match: 3. CDR3 size: 14 residues. The V gene's germline CDR1 is SGHNT and CDR2 YYREEE (reference sequence). The CDR3 sequence is CASSRDRGQETQYF. In DNA, the CDR3 is TGTGCCAGCAGCCGAGACAGGGGCCAAGAGACCCAGTACTTC.

The chain recombines TRBV27 with TRBJ1-5, with D perhaps matching TRBD1 (5 bases). Germline V gene lookup returns CDR1 MNHEY and CDR2 SMNVEV (reference sequence). This CDR3 has 17 residues. The V gene lost 5 bases and the J gene lost 0 bases, with 17 bases spanning the gap. The CDR3 sequence: CASSPLTDTRSNQPQHF. In DNA, the CDR3 is TGTGCCAGCAGTCCCTTGACGGACACTCGTAGCAATCAGCCCCAGCATTTT.

The genes are TRBV5-1 and TRBJ1-6; D perhaps matches TRBD1 (5 bases). This CDR3 region has 15 residues. Germline-derived CDR1 and CDR2 are SGHRS and YFSETQ. The germline V and J ends were trimmed by 0 bases and 6 bases, with 10 bases remaining between them. The CDR3 DNA reads TGCGCCAGCAGCTTGGAAGGACAAATTAATTCACCCCTCCACTTT. Translating gives CASSLEGQINSPLHF. Filled out from reference TRBV5-1 and TRBJ1-6, the complete variable domain reads KAGVTQTPRYLIKTRGQQVTLSCSPISGHRSVSWYQQTPGQGLQFLFEYFSETQRNKGNFPGRFSGRQFSNSRSEMNVSTLELGDSALYLCASSLEGQINSPLHFGNGTRLTVT.

This clone was seen a few times. This CDR3 reads CASNTNNSPLHF. CDR3 sequence (DNA): TGTGCCAGCAACACAAACAATTCACCCCTCCACTTT. The J gene is TRBJ1-6, the V gene TRBV7-9; D not resolved. The CDR3 is 12 residues long. CDR1 and CDR2 from the germline V gene are SEHNR and FQNEAQ (reference sequence). Trimming pared 7 bases from V and 7 bases from J, leaving 8 bases between. The full variable domain, rest sourced from reference TRBV7-9 and TRBJ1-6, is DTGVSQNPRHKITKRGQNVTFRCDPISEHNRLYWYRQTLGQGPEFLTYFQNEAQLEKSRLLSDRFSAERPKGSFSTLEIQRTEQGDSAMYLCASNTNNSPLHFGNGTRLTVT.

The chain carries TRBV5-4 and TRBJ2-1, with a tentative D call TRBD2 (6 bases). Germline V gene data show CDR1 as SGHNT and CDR2 as YYREEE (reference sequence). This CDR3 has 15 amino acids. The V end lost 2 bases, the J end lost 0 bases, and 9 bases lay between the germline ends. The CDR3 protein is CASSLGDFSYNEQFF. CDR3 bases: TGTGCCAGCAGCTTAGGGGACTTCTCCTACAATGAGCAGTTCTTC.

The genes are TRBV18 and TRBJ1-2; tentative D call: TRBD1 (6 bases). Deletions cut 2 bases from V and 7 bases from J, with 11 bases between. Germline V gives CDR1 KGHSH, CDR2 LQKENI. The CDR3 consists of 13 residues. In DNA form, the CDR3 reads TGTGCCAGCTCACCAGACAGGATGAGTGGCTACACCTTC. Amino acid sequence: CASSPDRMSGYTF.

The gene calls are TRBV7-9 and TRBJ1-1; unclear D gene. V was pared by 5 bases and J by 4 bases, with 20 bases between. Germline CDR1 is SEHNR and CDR2 is FQNEAQ (reference sequence). The CDR3 consists of 16 residues. CDR3 nucleotides: TGTGCCAGCAGCCCCTTTAACTCGGTCGAGGGCACTGAAGCTTTCTTT. Protein: CASSPFNSVEGTEAFF.